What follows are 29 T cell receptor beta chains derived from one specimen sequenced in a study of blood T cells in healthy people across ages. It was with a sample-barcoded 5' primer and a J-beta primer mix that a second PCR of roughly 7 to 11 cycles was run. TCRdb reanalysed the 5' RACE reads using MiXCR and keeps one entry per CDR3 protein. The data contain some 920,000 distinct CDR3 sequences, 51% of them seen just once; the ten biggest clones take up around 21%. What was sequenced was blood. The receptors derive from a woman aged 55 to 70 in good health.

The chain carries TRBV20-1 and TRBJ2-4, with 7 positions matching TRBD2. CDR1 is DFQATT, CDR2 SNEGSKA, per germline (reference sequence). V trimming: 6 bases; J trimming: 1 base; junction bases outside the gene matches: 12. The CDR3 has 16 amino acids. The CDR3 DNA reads TGCAGTGCCCCACCGAAGCGGGACTTGGCCAAAAACATTCAGTACTTC. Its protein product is CSAPPKRDLAKNIQYF.

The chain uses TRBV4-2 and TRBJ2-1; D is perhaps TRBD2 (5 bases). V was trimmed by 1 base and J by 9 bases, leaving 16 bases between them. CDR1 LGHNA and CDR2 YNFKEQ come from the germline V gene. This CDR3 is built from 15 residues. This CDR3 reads CASSQGTVIYGEQFF. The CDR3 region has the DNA TGTGCCAGCAGCCAAGGGACTGTAATCTACGGTGAGCAGTTCTTC.

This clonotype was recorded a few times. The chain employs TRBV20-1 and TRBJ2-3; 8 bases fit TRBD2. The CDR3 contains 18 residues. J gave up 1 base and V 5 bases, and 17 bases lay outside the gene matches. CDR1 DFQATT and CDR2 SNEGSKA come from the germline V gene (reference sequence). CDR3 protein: CSALPTIRLAQRTDTQYF. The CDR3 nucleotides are TGCAGTGCTTTGCCCACGATTAGACTAGCGCAACGCACAGATACGCAGTATTTT.

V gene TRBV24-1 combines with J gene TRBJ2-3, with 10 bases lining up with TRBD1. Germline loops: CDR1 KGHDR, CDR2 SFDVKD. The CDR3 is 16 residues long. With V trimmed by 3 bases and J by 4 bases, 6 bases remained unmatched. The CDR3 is CATSDTGTGDPDTQYF. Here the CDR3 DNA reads TGTGCCACCAGTGATACCGGGACAGGGGACCCAGATACGCAGTATTTT.

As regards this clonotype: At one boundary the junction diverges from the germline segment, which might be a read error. The CDR3 region has the DNA TGCGCCGGCAGCCACTGGACTAGCGGGAGTAAGAATGAGCAGTTCTTC. Translation: CAGSHWTSGSKNEQFF. V and J are TRBV4-1 and TRBJ2-1, with 13 bases aligning to TRBD2. The V gene's germline CDR1 is MGHRA and CDR2 YSYEKL. CDR3 size: 16 residues.

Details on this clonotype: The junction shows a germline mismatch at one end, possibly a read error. Here the CDR3 reads CANSEGRGTDTQYF. DNA of the CDR3: TGTGCCAACAGTGAGGGCAGGGGTACAGATACGCAGTATTTT. J is TRBJ2-3 and V is TRBV10-3; the D gene is possibly TRBD1 (6 bases). This CDR3 is 14 amino acids long. Germline V CDR1 and CDR2: ENHRY, SYGVKD.

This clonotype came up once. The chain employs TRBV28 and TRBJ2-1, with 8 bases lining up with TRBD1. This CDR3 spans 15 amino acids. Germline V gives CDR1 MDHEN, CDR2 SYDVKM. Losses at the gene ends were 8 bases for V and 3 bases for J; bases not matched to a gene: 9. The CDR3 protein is CASEAGTGLYNEQFF. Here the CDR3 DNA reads TGTGCCAGCGAAGCCGGGACAGGTCTCTACAATGAGCAGTTCTTC.

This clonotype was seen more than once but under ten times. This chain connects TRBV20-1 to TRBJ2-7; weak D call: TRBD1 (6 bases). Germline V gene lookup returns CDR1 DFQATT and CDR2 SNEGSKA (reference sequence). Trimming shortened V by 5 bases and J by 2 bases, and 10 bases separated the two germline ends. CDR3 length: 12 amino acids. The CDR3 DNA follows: TGCAGTGCTGGCCGGGACACCTACGAGCAGTACTTC. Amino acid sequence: CSAGRDTYEQYF.

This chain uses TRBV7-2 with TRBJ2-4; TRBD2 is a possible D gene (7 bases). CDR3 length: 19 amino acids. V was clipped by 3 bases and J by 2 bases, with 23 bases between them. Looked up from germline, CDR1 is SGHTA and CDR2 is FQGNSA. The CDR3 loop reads CASSLGASGEGISKNIQYF. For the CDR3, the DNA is TGTGCCAGCAGCTTGGGGGCTAGCGGAGAGGGAATCTCCAAAAACATTCAGTACTTC. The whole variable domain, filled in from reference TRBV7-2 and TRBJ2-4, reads GAGVSQSPSNKVTEKGKDVELRCDPISGHTALYWYRQSLGQGLEFLIYFQGNSAPDKSGLPSDRFSAERTGGSVSTLTIQRTQQEDSAVYLCASSLGASGEGISKNIQYFGAGTRLSVL.

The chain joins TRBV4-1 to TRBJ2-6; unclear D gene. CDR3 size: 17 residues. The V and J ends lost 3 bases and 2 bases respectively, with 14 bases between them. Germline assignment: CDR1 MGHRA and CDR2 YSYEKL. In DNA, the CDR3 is TGCGCCAGCAGCCATCGGTATATCTCAACTGGGGCCAACGTCCTGACTTTC. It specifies CASSHRYISTGANVLTF.

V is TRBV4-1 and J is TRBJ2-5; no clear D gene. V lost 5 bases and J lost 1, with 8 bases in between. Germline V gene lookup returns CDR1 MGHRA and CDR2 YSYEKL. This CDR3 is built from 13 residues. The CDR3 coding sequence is TGCGCCAGCAGCGACGTAGGCCAAGAGACCCAGTACTTC. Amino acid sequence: CASSDVGQETQYF.

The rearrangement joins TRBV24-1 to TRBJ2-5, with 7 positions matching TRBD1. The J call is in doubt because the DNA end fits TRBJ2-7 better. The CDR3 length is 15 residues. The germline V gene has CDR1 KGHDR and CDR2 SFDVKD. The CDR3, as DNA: TGTGCCACCAGTGATAAATGGGACAGACGTTACGAGCAGTACTTC. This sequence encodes CATSDKWDRRYEQYF.

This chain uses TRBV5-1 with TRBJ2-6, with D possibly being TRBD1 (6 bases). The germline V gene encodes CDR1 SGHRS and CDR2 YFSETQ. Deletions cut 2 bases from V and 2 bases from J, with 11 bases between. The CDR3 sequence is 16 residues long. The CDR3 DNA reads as TGCGCCAGCAGCTTACCGAGGGGGACTGGGGCCAACGTCCTGACTTTC. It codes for CASSLPRGTGANVLTF.

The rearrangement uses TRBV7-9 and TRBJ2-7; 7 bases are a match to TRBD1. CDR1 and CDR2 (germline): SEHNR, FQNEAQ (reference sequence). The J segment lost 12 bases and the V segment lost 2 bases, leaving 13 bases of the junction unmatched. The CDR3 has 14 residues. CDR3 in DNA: TGTGCCAGCAGCTTATATACAGGGACAGAGACCCCGTACTTC. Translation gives CASSLYTGTETPYF.

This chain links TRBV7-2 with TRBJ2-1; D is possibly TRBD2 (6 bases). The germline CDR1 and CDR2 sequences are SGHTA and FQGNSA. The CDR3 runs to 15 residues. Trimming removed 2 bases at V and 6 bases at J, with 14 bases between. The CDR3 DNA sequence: TGTGCCAGCAGCTTAACCGGGAGTGGTATCAATGAGCAGTTCTTC. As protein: CASSLTGSGINEQFF. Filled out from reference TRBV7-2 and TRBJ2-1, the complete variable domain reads GAGVSQSPSNKVTEKGKDVELRCDPISGHTALYWYRQSLGQGLEFLIYFQGNSAPDKSGLPSDRFSAERTGGSVSTLTIQRTQQEDSAVYLCASSLTGSGINEQFFGPGTRLTVL.

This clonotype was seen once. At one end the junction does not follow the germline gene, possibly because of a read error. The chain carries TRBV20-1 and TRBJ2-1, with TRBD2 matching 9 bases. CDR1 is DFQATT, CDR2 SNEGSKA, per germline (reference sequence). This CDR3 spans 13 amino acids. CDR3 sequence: CGAGGTSLNEQFF. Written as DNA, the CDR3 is TGCGGTGCTGGAGGGACTAGCCTAAATGAGCAGTTCTTC.

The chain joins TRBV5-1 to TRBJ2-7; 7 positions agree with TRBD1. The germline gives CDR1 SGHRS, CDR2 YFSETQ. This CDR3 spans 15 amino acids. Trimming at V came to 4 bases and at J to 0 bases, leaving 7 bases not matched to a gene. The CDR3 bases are TGCGCCAGCAGCGTGGAAGGACAGGCCTCCTACGAGCAGTACTTC. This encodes CASSVEGQASYEQYF.

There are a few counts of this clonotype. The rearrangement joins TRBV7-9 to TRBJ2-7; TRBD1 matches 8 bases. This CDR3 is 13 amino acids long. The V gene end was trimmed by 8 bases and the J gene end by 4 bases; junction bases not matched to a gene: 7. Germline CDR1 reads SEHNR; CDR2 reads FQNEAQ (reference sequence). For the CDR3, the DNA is TGTGCCAGCCGAACAGGGGGAGCGTACGAGCAGTACTTC. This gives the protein CASRTGGAYEQYF.

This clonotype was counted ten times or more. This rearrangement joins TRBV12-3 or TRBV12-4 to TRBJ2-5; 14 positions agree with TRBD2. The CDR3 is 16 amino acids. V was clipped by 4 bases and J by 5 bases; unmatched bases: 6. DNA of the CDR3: TGTGCCAGCAGTTCCGGACTAGCGGGAGGCGTGGAGACCCAGTACTTC. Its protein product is CASSSGLAGGVETQYF.

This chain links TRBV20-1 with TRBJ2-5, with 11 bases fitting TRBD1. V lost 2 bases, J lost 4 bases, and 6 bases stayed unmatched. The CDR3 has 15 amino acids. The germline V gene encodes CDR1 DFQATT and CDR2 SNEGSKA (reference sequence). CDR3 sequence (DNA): TGCAGTGCTAGAAAAACCGGGACAGGGGGAGAGACCCAGTACTTC. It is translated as CSARKTGTGGETQYF.

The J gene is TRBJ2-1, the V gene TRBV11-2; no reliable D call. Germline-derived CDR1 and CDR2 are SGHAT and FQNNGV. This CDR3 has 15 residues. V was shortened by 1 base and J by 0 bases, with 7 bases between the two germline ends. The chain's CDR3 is CASSLALNSYNEQFF. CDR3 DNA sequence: TGTGCCAGCAGCTTAGCACTGAACTCCTACAATGAGCAGTTCTTC.

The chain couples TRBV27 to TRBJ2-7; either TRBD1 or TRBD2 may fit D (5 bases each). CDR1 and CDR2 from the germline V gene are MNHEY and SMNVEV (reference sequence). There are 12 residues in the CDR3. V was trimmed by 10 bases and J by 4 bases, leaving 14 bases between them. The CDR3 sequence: CATRASWYEQYF. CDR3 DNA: TGTGCCACCAGGGCTAGCTGGTACGAGCAGTACTTC.

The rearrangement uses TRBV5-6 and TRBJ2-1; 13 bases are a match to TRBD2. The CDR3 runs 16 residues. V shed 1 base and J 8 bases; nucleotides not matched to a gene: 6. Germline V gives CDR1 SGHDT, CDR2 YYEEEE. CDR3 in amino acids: CASSLTSGRAWDEQFF. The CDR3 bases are TGTGCCAGCAGCTTGACTAGCGGGAGGGCCTGGGATGAGCAGTTCTTC.

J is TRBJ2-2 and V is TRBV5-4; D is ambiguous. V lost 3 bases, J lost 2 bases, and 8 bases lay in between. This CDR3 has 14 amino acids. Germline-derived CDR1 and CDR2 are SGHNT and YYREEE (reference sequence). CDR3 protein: CASSWKGNTGELFF. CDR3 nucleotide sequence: TGTGCCAGCAGCTGGAAGGGAAACACCGGGGAGCTGTTTTTT.

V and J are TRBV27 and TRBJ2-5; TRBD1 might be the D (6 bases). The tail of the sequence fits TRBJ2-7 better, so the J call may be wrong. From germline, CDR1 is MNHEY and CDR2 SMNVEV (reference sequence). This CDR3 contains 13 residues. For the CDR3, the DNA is TGTGCCCCCACCCGACAGGCGTACAGCGAGCAGTACTTC. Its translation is CAPTRQAYSEQYF.

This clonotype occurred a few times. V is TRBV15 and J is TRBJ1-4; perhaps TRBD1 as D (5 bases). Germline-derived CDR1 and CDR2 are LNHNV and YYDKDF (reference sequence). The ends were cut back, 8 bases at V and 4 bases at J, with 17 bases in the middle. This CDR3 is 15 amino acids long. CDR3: CATARVRHNNEKLFF. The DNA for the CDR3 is TGTGCCACCGCCAGGGTCCGACATAATAATGAAAAACTGTTTTTT.

This CDR3 reads CASSYSPRTSGSYEQYF. In DNA form, the CDR3 reads TGTGCCAGCAGTTACTCTCCGCGGACTAGCGGAAGCTACGAGCAGTACTTC. The rearrangement links TRBV6-2 or TRBV6-3 to TRBJ2-7; the match to TRBD2 covers 10 bases. Losses at the gene ends were 0 bases for V and 3 bases for J; bases not matched to a gene: 8. CDR1 MNHEY and CDR2 SVGEGT come from the germline V gene. This CDR3 region has 17 residues.

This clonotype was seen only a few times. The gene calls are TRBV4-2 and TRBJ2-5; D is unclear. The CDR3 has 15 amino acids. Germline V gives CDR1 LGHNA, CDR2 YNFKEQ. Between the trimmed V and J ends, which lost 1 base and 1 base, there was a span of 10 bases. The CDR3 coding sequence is TGTGCCAGCAGCCAAGCTCAAGGCCCCCAAGAGACCCAGTACTTC. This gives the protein CASSQAQGPQETQYF.

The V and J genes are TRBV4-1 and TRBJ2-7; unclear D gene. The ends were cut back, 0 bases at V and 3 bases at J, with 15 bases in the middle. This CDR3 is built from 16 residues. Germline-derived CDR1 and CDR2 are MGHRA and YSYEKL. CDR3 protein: CASSQDSLGGYYEQYF. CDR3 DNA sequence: TGCGCCAGCAGCCAAGACAGTTTGGGCGGATACTACGAGCAGTACTTC.